In its sample, the clone carrying this T cell receptor beta chain was seen many times. Three rounds of nested PCR, following a modified ARM-PCR protocol, produced the TCRbeta library. TCRdb reprocessed the multiplex PCR reads with MiXCR, giving one entry per CDR3 protein. Of some 97,000 distinct CDR3 sequences in the sample, approximately 60% were seen once. These data belong to a study of tumor and adjacent non-tumor tissue in lung cancer. This sample's RNA came from whole unsorted tissue. This non-tumor lung sample came from over 3 cm beyond the tumor edge. With V trimmed by 1 base and J by 8 bases, 0 bases remained unmatched. The CDR3 extends over 13 amino acids.

The sequence was obtained from a man aged 25-45 years with non-small cell lung cancer. The V gene is TRBV12-3 or TRBV12-4, the J gene TRBJ1-4; TRBD1 matches 8 bases. The sample was distant non-tumor lung tissue. CDR3 sequence reads: CASSLDRGEKLFF. CDR3 sequence (DNA): TGTGCCAGCAGTTTAGACAGGGGGGAAAAACTGTTTTTT.